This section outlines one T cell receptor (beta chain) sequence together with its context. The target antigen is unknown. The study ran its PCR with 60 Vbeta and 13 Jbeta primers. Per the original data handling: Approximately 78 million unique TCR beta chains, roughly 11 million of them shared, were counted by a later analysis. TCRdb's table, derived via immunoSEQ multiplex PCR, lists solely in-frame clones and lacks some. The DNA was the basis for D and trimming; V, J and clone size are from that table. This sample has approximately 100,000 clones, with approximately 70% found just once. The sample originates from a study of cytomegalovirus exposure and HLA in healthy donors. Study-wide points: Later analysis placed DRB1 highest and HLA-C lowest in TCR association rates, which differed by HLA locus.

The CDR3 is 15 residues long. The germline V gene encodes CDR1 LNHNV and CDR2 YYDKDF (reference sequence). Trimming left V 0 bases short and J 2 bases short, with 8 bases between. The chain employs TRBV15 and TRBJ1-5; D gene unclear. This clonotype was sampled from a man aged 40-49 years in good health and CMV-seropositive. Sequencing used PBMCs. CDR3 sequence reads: CATSRDQGGNQPQHF. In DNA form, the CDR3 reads TGTGCCACCAGCAGAGATCAAGGAGGCAATCAGCCCCAGCATTTT.